These 11 T cell receptor beta chains were sequenced from one sample in a study of cytomegalovirus exposure and HLA in healthy donors. TCRdb's copy holds only in-frame clones and misses some; the assay was immunoSEQ multiplex PCR. The sample includes 65,000 to 75,000 clones, roughly 92% of them seen just once. Sequenced: PBMCs. These receptors were obtained from a man younger than 35 in good health and CMV-seropositive.

The chain couples TRBV29-1 to TRBJ2-3; possibly TRBD1 for D (6 bases). Germline CDR1 and CDR2: SQVTM and ANQGSEA. CDR3 length: 12 amino acids. Trimming took off 4 bases at V and 4 bases at J, with 9 bases between the two ends. The CDR3 sequence is CSVGGGADTQYF. The CDR3 nucleotides read TGCAGCGTTGGAGGGGGTGCAGATACGCAGTATTTT.

The J gene is TRBJ1-4, the V gene TRBV27; D gene ambiguous. In germline, CDR1 is MNHEY, CDR2 SMNVEV (reference sequence). The CDR3 totals 15 residues. Trimming left V 3 bases short and J 5 bases short, with 13 bases between. CDR3 sequence: CASSFASPVNEKLFF. The DNA of the CDR3 is TGTGCCAGCAGTTTCGCCAGTCCCGTCAATGAAAAACTGTTTTTT.

The chain uses TRBV2 and TRBJ1-5, with D hard to call. V shed 6 bases and J shed 7 bases, with 16 bases lying between them. In germline, CDR1 is SNHLY, CDR2 FYNNEI. CDR3 length: 14 amino acids. DNA of the CDR3: TGTGCCAGCAGGCGGAGTTGGAATAGCCAGCCCCAGCATTTT. This encodes CASRRSWNSQPQHF.

The V gene is TRBV6-1, the J gene TRBJ2-7; D might be TRBD2 (6 bases). Germline V gene lookup returns CDR1 MNHNS and CDR2 SASEGT. Trimming took 2 bases from V and 2 from J, leaving 19 bases between them. This CDR3 is built from 17 residues. This CDR3 reads CASSERHGGSGTYEQYF. DNA for the CDR3: TGTGCCAGCAGTGAACGACATGGGGGGAGTGGAACCTACGAGCAGTACTTC.

The V and J genes are TRBV30 and TRBJ2-7; no clear D gene. The CDR3 has 12 residues. Germline loops: CDR1 GTSNPN, CDR2 SVGIG (reference sequence). Trimming took 0 bases from V and 7 from J, leaving 10 bases between them. This CDR3 is CAWSVQVMEQYF. The CDR3 nucleotides read TGTGCCTGGAGTGTCCAGGTTATGGAGCAGTACTTC.

The chain recombines TRBV9 with TRBJ1-1; maybe TRBD1 (5 bases). The CDR3 length is 15 residues. CDR1 and CDR2 (germline): SGDLS, YYNGEE. V lost 2 bases, J lost 10 bases, and 21 bases lay in between. The CDR3: CASSVDILDSNPAFF. The CDR3 DNA reads as TGTGCCAGCAGCGTGGACATCCTTGATAGTAATCCAGCTTTCTTT.

The V call is TRBV19, the J call TRBJ2-7, with 10 bases lining up with TRBD1. The CDR3 has 14 residues. CDR1 and CDR2 from the germline V gene are LNHDA and SQIVND (reference sequence). The trim removed 2 bases at V and 9 bases at J, leaving 7 bases unmatched. CDR3: CASSILGTGERQYF. In DNA, the CDR3 is TGTGCCAGTAGTATACTCGGGACAGGGGAAAGGCAGTACTTC.

V gene TRBV5-1 combines with J gene TRBJ2-2, with TRBD1 identical over 9 bases. The length of the CDR3 is 15 residues. The V gene end was trimmed by 2 bases and the J gene end by 5 bases; junction bases not matched to a gene: 4. Per the germline V gene, CDR1 is SGHRS and CDR2 is YFSETQ. DNA for the CDR3: TGCGCCAGCAGCTTTGGGGACAGGGTGACCGGGGAGCTGTTTTTT. Amino acids: CASSFGDRVTGELFF.

The chain links TRBV7-6 to TRBJ1-1; D gene unclear. The CDR3 contains 15 residues. Trimming took off 1 base at V and 4 bases at J, with 13 bases between the two ends. Germline CDR1 and CDR2: SGHVS and FNYEAQ. The CDR3 is CASSLVREGGTEAFF. Written as DNA, the CDR3 is TGTGCCAGCAGCTTAGTCCGCGAGGGCGGCACTGAAGCTTTCTTT.

This sequence joins TRBV9 and TRBJ1-1; a weak D match, TRBD1 (5 bases). CDR1 is SGDLS and CDR2 is YYNGEE in the germline V gene. The CDR3 consists of 19 residues. Trimming removed 0 bases at V and 2 bases at J, with 23 bases between. Here the CDR3 reads CASSVATLRGGALNTEAFF. CDR3 bases: TGTGCCAGCAGCGTAGCTACCTTACGGGGGGGTGCTTTAAACACTGAAGCTTTCTTT.

The chain employs TRBV28 and TRBJ2-7, with TRBD2 matching over 10 bases. J gave up 4 bases and V 4 bases, and 7 bases lay outside the gene matches. The germline gives CDR1 MDHEN, CDR2 SYDVKM. The CDR3 has 15 amino acids. CDR3 amino acids: CASSSLASGSYEQYF. CDR3 DNA sequence: TGTGCCAGCAGTTCCCTGGCTAGCGGGAGTTACGAGCAGTACTTC.